This T cell receptor (beta chain) emerged from a study of CD8 T cells in ankylosing spondylitis. Study-wide findings and caveats: Peripheral blood held disease-linked clones only at relatively low frequency, and these were CD8+. Made up of fewer than ten highly homologous variants, a TCR beta motif appeared characteristic of ankylosing spondylitis blood. Significantly higher representation of disease-linked clones was reported for matched ankylosing spondylitis synovial fluid. In synovial fluid and blood from reactive arthritis, some motif variants were previously reported.

Comments on this clonotype: Its target is not known. Its ends do not fully match the called genes, so a read error is possible.

Germline V gene lookup returns CDR1 MNHNY and CDR2 SVGAGI (reference sequence). The length of the CDR3 is 12 residues. With molecular barcodes, quantitative 5'-RACE was used to make the TCR beta libraries. Via MiXCR, TCRdb re-called the 5' RACE reads, giving one row per CDR3 protein. Here the sample spans over 700,000 distinct CDR3 sequences, under 20% being singletons. Sequencing was performed on blood, either unsorted or a sorted T cell fraction (not recorded which). The TCR originated in a male donor with ankylosing spondylitis. The genes are TRBV6-6 and TRBJ2-3, with D possibly TRBD2 on 7 matching bases. CDR3 sequence (DNA): TGTGCCAGCAGTTACGGGGGGGGCGAAAGGGATTTT. This encodes CASSYGGGERDF.